A selection of T cell receptor beta chains follows, all from one sample in a study of T cells after yellow fever vaccination. TCRdb passed the 5' RACE reads through MiXCR, listing each CDR3 protein once. The sample yields 300,000 to 350,000 distinct CDR3 sequences, about 10% seen once. The sequencing here drew on CD4+ T cells sorted from PBMCs, taken 45 days after the yellow fever booster vaccination. The source of these receptors is a man between 18 and 29 years old who received the YFV17D yellow fever vaccine. Each CDR3 is given with its conserved first and last residue. Each record gives: CDR3 DNA, CDR3 protein, V gene, clone size, J gene, D gene. D genes are given only for firm matches. Some rows mark clone size as missing; the rest say once, few, many or name a class of expanded clone.

TGTGCCAGCAGCGTAGAGGGCGTGCTCTCCACAGATACGCAGTATTTT,CASSVEGVLSTDTQYF,TRBV9,few,TRBJ2-3,-
TGCGCCAGCAGCTCTCTCGGGATGAACACTGAAGCTTTCTTT,CASSSLGMNTEAFF,TRBV5-1,few,TRBJ1-1,-
TGCGCCAGCAGCTCCGGACAGGGGGCGATTGGGAACACCGGGGAGCTGTTTTTT,CASSSGQGAIGNTGELFF,TRBV5-1,-,TRBJ2-2,TRBD1
TGTGCCAGCAGCTTCGAACCCGGGACACCCGGATGGTACACTGAAGCTTTCTTT,CASSFEPGTPGWYTEAFF,TRBV5-6,-,TRBJ1-1,-
TGTGCTAGCAGCCTAATGGCAGGGGAAGAGGCCCAGTACTTC,CASSLMAGEEAQYF,TRBV7-7,-,TRBJ2-5,-
TGCGCCAGCAGCCAAGAGAAGGGCTGGGGAGAGACCCAGTACTTC,CASSQEKGWGETQYF,TRBV4-3,many,TRBJ2-5,-
TGCAGTGCTAGGGGCGGGGCAGCGGGGATCTACGAGCAGTACTTC,CSARGGAAGIYEQYF,TRBV20-1,-,TRBJ2-7,TRBD2
TGTGCCAGCAGTGTCCAGGGTCCCGATACGCAGTATTTT,CASSVQGPDTQYF,TRBV6-1,-,TRBJ2-3,-
TGTGCCAGCAGCTTAGGCAGGGGTTCACCCCTCCACTTT,CASSLGRGSPLHF,TRBV7-9,-,TRBJ1-6,-
TGTGCCAGCTCACCAATGTTCCTAGAGACCCAGTACTTC,CASSPMFLETQYF,TRBV18,-,TRBJ2-5,-
TGTGCCTGGTTAAAGGTAGCTAACTATGGCTACACCTTC,CAWLKVANYGYTF,TRBV30,-,TRBJ1-2,-
TGTGCCAGCAGCAGAGGGGGGGATGTGGACATTCAGTACTTC,CASSRGGDVDIQYF,TRBV6-6,-,TRBJ2-4,-
TGTGCCAGCAGCCAACTGATAGCCAACACTGAAGCTTTCTTT,CASSQLIANTEAFF,TRBV3-1,many,TRBJ1-1,-
TGTGCCAGCAGACAGACAGGGGGCTACGAGCAGTACTTC,CASRQTGGYEQYF,TRBV6-5,few,TRBJ2-7,TRBD1
TGCGCCAGCAGCCCCCTGACAGGAGAATCCGGGGAGCTGTTTTTT,CASSPLTGESGELFF,TRBV5-1,many,TRBJ2-2,-
TGCGCCAGCAGCTCGGGGGGGAGGAACACTGAAGCTTTCTTT,CASSSGGRNTEAFF,TRBV5-1,few,TRBJ1-1,-
TGTGCCACCAGTAAAGAGGGGGCCGGGGCCAACGTCCTGACTTTC,CATSKEGAGANVLTF,TRBV24-1,-,TRBJ2-6,TRBD1
TGTGCCAGCAGCTTAGACACCCACACTGAAGCTTTCTTT,CASSLDTHTEAFF,TRBV2,many,TRBJ1-1,-
TGTGCCACCAGCTTAGACCCACACCAAGAGACCCAGTACTTC,CATSLDPHQETQYF,TRBV15,few,TRBJ2-5,-
TGTGCCACCAGTGATTTGCCTGGACAGGGGGCGGAGACCCAGTACTTC,CATSDLPGQGAETQYF,TRBV24-1,once,TRBJ2-5,TRBD1
TGTGCCAGCAGTCCCGGGTGGAAGGATTCACCCCTCCACTTT,CASSPGWKDSPLHF,TRBV12-3/TRBV12-4,-,TRBJ1-6,-
TGCAGTGCGCCGCGCCCCCCGGGGTACGAGCAGTACTTC,CSAPRPPGYEQYF,TRBV20-1,few,TRBJ2-7,-
TGTGCCAGCAGCTTCGGGGGATCGAACATTCAGTACTTC,CASSFGGSNIQYF,TRBV7-2,many,TRBJ2-4,-
TGTGCCAGCAGTTTATTGGGGGGGGCTTACAATGAGCAGTTCTTC,CASSLLGGAYNEQFF,TRBV28,few,TRBJ2-1,-
TGTGCCAGTAGTTTCCGGAACTTCCAAGAGACCCAGTACTTC,CASSFRNFQETQYF,TRBV19,few,TRBJ2-5,-
TGTGCCAGCAGCCAAGTGGGGGACTATGGCTACACCTTC,CASSQVGDYGYTF,TRBV4-2,few,TRBJ1-2,-
TGTGCCAGCAGCTTGAGCCTAGCGGGGGGGTTCTCCTACAATGAGCAGTTCTTC,CASSLSLAGGFSYNEQFF,TRBV7-2,few,TRBJ2-1,TRBD2
TGTGCCAGCAGCGAGACAGGGAGATATCGCGGCTACACCTTC,CASSETGRYRGYTF,TRBV7-3,-,TRBJ1-2,TRBD1
TGTGCCAGCAGCTTGGGAGGGAATCCTAACTATGGCTACACCTTC,CASSLGGNPNYGYTF,TRBV5-4,-,TRBJ1-2,-
TGTGCCAGGAGGGGTTTAGCCAAAAACATTCAGTACTTC,CARRGLAKNIQYF,TRBV5-7,many,TRBJ2-4,-
TGTGCCAGCTCGTCGACTATGGGCGAGCAGTACTTC,CASSSTMGEQYF,TRBV18,-,TRBJ2-7,-
TGCGCCAGCAGCATGGACAGGGGCACAGATACGCAGTATTTT,CASSMDRGTDTQYF,TRBV5-1,few,TRBJ2-3,TRBD1
TGTGCCAGTAGTAGCGGAGTGAACACCGGGGAGCTGTTTTTT,CASSSGVNTGELFF,TRBV19,once,TRBJ2-2,-
TGTGCCAGCAGTTACCGCCCAGGGATGGTGGAAAAACTGTTTTTT,CASSYRPGMVEKLFF,TRBV6-6,-,TRBJ1-4,-
TGCGCCAGCAGCTTTATGTCCAGGGGACAGGGGAACACCGGGGAGCTGTTTTTT,CASSFMSRGQGNTGELFF,TRBV5-1,many,TRBJ2-2,TRBD1
TGTGCCAGCAGGGGAGCGGGGGGAGTGGAGACCCAGTACTTC,CASRGAGGVETQYF,TRBV7-8,few,TRBJ2-5,TRBD2
TGTGCCAGCAGCTTAACGTTACAAGAGACCCAGTACTTC,CASSLTLQETQYF,TRBV7-3,-,TRBJ2-5,-
TGTGCCAGTAGTATTCGCCGGACAGACAATCAGCCCCAGCATTTT,CASSIRRTDNQPQHF,TRBV19,few,TRBJ1-5,-
TGTGCCAGCAGCGTAGGGACAGGGACAGAGACCCAGTACTTC,CASSVGTGTETQYF,TRBV9,few,TRBJ2-5,TRBD1
TGTGCCAGCAGCTTAGCTACAGGGCTGGGCTCACCCCTCCACTTT,CASSLATGLGSPLHF,TRBV7-2,few,TRBJ1-6,-